Sequencing of this T cell receptor beta chain was carried out in a study of blood T cell repertoires in COVID-19. Measured with immunoSEQ multiplex PCR; TCRdb has only the in-frame clones, and not every one. The sample consists of 270,000 or so clones, 85% to 90% of them appearing once. The receptor was derived from a woman aged 40 to 49 who had recovered from COVID-19. What was sequenced was peripheral blood.

CDR3 amino acids: CASSFMGELFF. The CDR3 DNA follows: TGTGCCAGCAGCTTCATGGGGGAGCTGTTTTTT. The chain carries TRBV11-3 and TRBJ2-2; D is unclear. Deletions cut 3 bases from V and 8 bases from J, with 4 bases between. The CDR3 is 11 amino acids. Germline V gene sequence: CDR1 SGHNT, CDR2 YENEEA.